This T cell receptor beta chain originates from a study of blood T cell repertoires in COVID-19. For the study at large: The samples span acute and convalescent COVID-19 from the United States, Italy and Spain. PBMCs, B-cell-depleted T cells, or T cells provided the cDNA or gDNA that made up the material.

Authors' methods: Estimation of nucleated cell counts relied on the amplification of reference gene primers. Profiling relied on immunoSEQ multiplex PCR, and the TCRdb table lists in-frame clones only, not all of them. V and J calls and clone size come straight from that table; D and trimming were deduced from the DNA. This table holds about 25,000 clones, about 89% found once. The CDR3 is 13 amino acids. Deletions cut 2 bases from V and 3 bases from J, with 7 bases between. Per the germline V gene, CDR1 is SGDLS and CDR2 is YYNGEE. The sequenced material came from peripheral blood. The clonotype originates from a man between 65 and 85 years old with active COVID-19. The chain uses TRBV9 and TRBJ2-3; D not resolved. The CDR3 DNA reads as TGTGCCAGCAGCGTTGACATAACAGATACGCAGTATTTT. Encoded protein: CASSVDITDTQYF.